This is a list of T cell receptor beta chains from one sample in a study of T-cell memory formation after mild COVID-19. One entry per CDR3 protein, called by TCRdb with MiXCR from the 5' RACE reads. The data show roughly 500,000 distinct CDR3 sequences, with roughly 21% seen just once and about an eighth held by the top ten. The sample consisted of PBMCs or a T cell subset sorted from them (not recorded which). The origin of the receptors is an adult woman who had mild COVID-19 (a few samples of this study predate the infection). Cell type and time point are not known. The CDR3 runs from the conserved cysteine through the conserved F or W. A D gene is named only where the DNA matches it firmly. Rows give clone size only sometimes, using once, few, many, or a class for an expanded clone.

clone_size	j_call	cdr3_length	v_call	d_call	cdr3_nt	cdr3_aa
-	TRBJ1-2	15	TRBV12-3/TRBV12-4	TRBD1	TGTGCCAGCAGGAAGACAGCGGACAGGGCCGATGGCTACACCTTC	CASRKTADRADGYTF
few	TRBJ1-5	14	TRBV12-3/TRBV12-4	-	TGTGCCAGCAGTTGGGGGACACGCAATCAGCCCCAGCATTTT	CASSWGTRNQPQHF
few	TRBJ2-7	15	TRBV24-1	-	TGTGCCACCAGTGAAGGGCAGGGGATAGGCTACGAGCAGTACTTC	CATSEGQGIGYEQYF
-	TRBJ2-7	16	TRBV30	TRBD2	TGTGCCTGGAGTGTAGGGAGTAGCGGGCCTACCTACGAGCAGTACTTC	CAWSVGSSGPTYEQYF
few	TRBJ2-2	20	TRBV14	TRBD2	TGTGCCAGCAGCCAGGACGGACTAGCGGGAGATCATCGAAACACCGGGGAGCTGTTTTTT	CASSQDGLAGDHRNTGELFF
few	TRBJ2-7	15	TRBV6-5	TRBD2	TGTGCCAGCACCGGGGTAGCGGGAGGGCCCAACGAGCAGTACTTC	CASTGVAGGPNEQYF
few	TRBJ2-7	13	TRBV20-1	-	TGCAGTGCTGTGGGACGGGTGATCTACGAGCAGTACTTC	CSAVGRVIYEQYF
-	TRBJ2-7	13	TRBV10-3	-	TGTGCCATCAGCCCCCCGGCCTCCTACGAGCAGTACTTC	CAISPPASYEQYF
-	TRBJ1-5	15	TRBV15	-	TGTGCCACCAGCCGTGGACGGTTTAGCAATCAGCCCCAGCATTTT	CATSRGRFSNQPQHF
many	TRBJ2-7	13	TRBV6-2/TRBV6-3	TRBD1	TGTGCCAGCAGGACGGGACAGGGATACGAGCAGTACTTC	CASRTGQGYEQYF
few	TRBJ1-1	19	TRBV6-6	TRBD1	TGTGCCAGCAGTTACCCGAAAATCGCGCGGACAGGGACGAACACTGAAGCTTTCTTT	CASSYPKIARTGTNTEAFF
few	TRBJ2-3	16	TRBV24-1	TRBD1	TGTGCCACCAGTGGGGACAGGGAGGCGGTAAAAGATACGCAGTATTTT	CATSGDREAVKDTQYF
few	TRBJ1-2	16	TRBV4-3	TRBD1	TGCGCCAGCAGCCACGCCTACAGGGGAAAGGCCTATGGCTACACCTTC	CASSHAYRGKAYGYTF
-	TRBJ2-1	12	TRBV19	-	TGTGCCAGTAGTCCACCGGGTGGGGAGCAGTTCTTC	CASSPPGGEQFF
few	TRBJ1-1	13	TRBV6-5	TRBD1	TGTGCCAGCAGCACGGGACAGGGTCTTGAAGCTTTCTTT	CASSTGQGLEAFF
-	TRBJ2-7	13	TRBV2	-	TGTGCCGGACAGAGCGGGCTCACCTACGAGCAGTACTTC	CAGQSGLTYEQYF
few	TRBJ2-1	17	TRBV7-8	TRBD1	TGTGCCAGCAGCTTAGGCCTCTGGGACAGGGGTTTTGATGAGCAGTTCTTC	CASSLGLWDRGFDEQFF
-	TRBJ1-2	12	TRBV19	-	TGTGCCAGCATGGACAGAATCTATGGCTACACCTTC	CASMDRIYGYTF
-	TRBJ1-1	14	TRBV12-3/TRBV12-4	-	TGTGCCAGCAGAAACCGGGACGGGAACACTGAAGCTTTCTTT	CASRNRDGNTEAFF
-	TRBJ2-1	16	TRBV27	TRBD2	TGTGCCATTGGGACTAGCGGGATAAGCTCCTACAATGAGCAGTTCTTC	CAIGTSGISSYNEQFF
-	TRBJ2-7	14	TRBV11-3	-	TGTGCCAGCAGCTTATCTACCGGGTTGAACGAGCAGTACTTC	CASSLSTGLNEQYF
-	TRBJ1-1	15	TRBV5-1	-	TGCGCCAGCAGCTTGGACACGGGGTTGAACACTGAAGCTTTCTTT	CASSLDTGLNTEAFF
few	TRBJ2-1	16	TRBV9	-	TGTGCCAGCAGCGTAGCTGGCGGACGGCGGCGAGGCGAGCAGTTCTTC	CASSVAGGRRRGEQFF
few	TRBJ2-5	15	TRBV7-9	TRBD2	TGTGCCAGCAGCCGTGACGCGGGGGTTAAAGAGACCCAGTACTTC	CASSRDAGVKETQYF
-	TRBJ2-5	14	TRBV27	-	TGTGCCAGCAGTTCTGAAGGACTTGGGGCAACCCAGTACTTC	CASSSEGLGATQYF
few	TRBJ2-4	17	TRBV4-3	-	TGCGCCAGCAGCCCCGGGTCACTATGGGGGGCCAAAAACATTCAGTACTTC	CASSPGSLWGAKNIQYF
few	TRBJ2-3	16	TRBV14	-	TGTGCCAGCAGCCAGTCCGGGGCAGATTTCACAGATACGCAGTATTTT	CASSQSGADFTDTQYF
-	TRBJ1-1	15	TRBV5-1	TRBD1	TGCGCCAGCAGCCCTGGACAGGGCGGTTCGACTGAAGCTTTCTTT	CASSPGQGGSTEAFF
-	TRBJ1-1	15	TRBV7-9	-	TGTGCCAGCAGCACTAGTCAGGATTCGAACACTGAAGCTTTCTTT	CASSTSQDSNTEAFF
-	TRBJ1-2	17	TRBV5-6	TRBD1	TGTGCCAGCAGTGGATCCCGGGTGGACAGGGCTACCGATGGCTACACCTTC	CASSGSRVDRATDGYTF
-	TRBJ2-1	13	TRBV5-6	-	TGTGCCAGCAGCTTATGGGGAGGCAATGAGCAGTTCTTC	CASSLWGGNEQFF
few	TRBJ2-5	16	TRBV11-2	-	TGTGCCAGCAGCTCCCTGGGGGGGGCACGACAAGAGACCCAGTACTTC	CASSSLGGARQETQYF
-	TRBJ2-2	11	TRBV7-3	-	TGTGCGCGTGGAAGTACCGGGGAGCTGTTTTTT	CARGSTGELFF
-	TRBJ1-4	16	TRBV6-5	TRBD1	TGTGCCAGCAGTTACTATGGGACAGGGGGTGGTGAAAAACTGTTTTTT	CASSYYGTGGGEKLFF
few	TRBJ1-4	13	TRBV6-5	-	TGTGCCAGCAGACCAACGGAGTATGAAAAACTGTTTTTT	CASRPTEYEKLFF
-	TRBJ1-2	13	TRBV20-1	TRBD1	TGCAGTGCTAGATCTGGACAGGGGGTTGGCTACACCTTC	CSARSGQGVGYTF
few	TRBJ2-5	15	TRBV12-5	-	TGTGCTAGTGGTTTGCCCACAGGTGGGAAGGAGACCCAGTACTTC	CASGLPTGGKETQYF
many	TRBJ2-3	17	TRBV7-6	TRBD2	TGTGCCAGCAGCCTTAGGATAGCGGGAAGGGTGACAGATACGCAGTATTTT	CASSLRIAGRVTDTQYF
few	TRBJ2-1	18	TRBV4-3	TRBD2	TGCGCCAGCAGCCTAAAGTCGTCGGGACTAGCAGACTACAATGAGCAGTTCTTC	CASSLKSSGLADYNEQFF
few	TRBJ1-2	13	TRBV12-3/TRBV12-4	TRBD1	TGTGCCAGCAGCGATCAGGGGGCGGTTGGCTACACCTTC	CASSDQGAVGYTF
-	TRBJ2-3	14	TRBV20-1	-	TGCAGTGCTAGGGCTACGGGTGGGTTGGATACGCAGTATTTT	CSARATGGLDTQYF
-	TRBJ2-7	14	TRBV6-5	-	TGTGCCAGCAGTTACCGGTACCCTAGCGACGAGCAGTACTTC	CASSYRYPSDEQYF
-	TRBJ1-5	15	TRBV12-3/TRBV12-4	-	TGTGCCAGCAGTCGAGTAGACAGCCGCAATCAGCCCCAGCATTTT	CASSRVDSRNQPQHF
few	TRBJ2-5	15	TRBV12-3/TRBV12-4	-	TGTGCCAGCAGTCTGAGGGGGTCCGCGGGTGAGACCCAGTACTTC	CASSLRGSAGETQYF
few	TRBJ2-3	16	TRBV7-2	TRBD1	TGTGCCAGCAGCTTACAGGGGACAGTGTCCAGAGATACGCAGTATTTT	CASSLQGTVSRDTQYF
-	TRBJ2-5	14	TRBV11-2	-	TGTGCCAGCATCCCTGCCCCTCTTGGTGGGACCCAGTACTTC	CASIPAPLGGTQYF